The 22 T cell receptor beta chains listed next were all sequenced from one sample in a study of T cells expressing NK-cell markers. Following a re-call of the 5' RACE reads, TCRdb has one entry per CDR3 protein and lacks DNA. The table lists almost 450,000 distinct CDR3 sequences. Sequencing input: blood T cells: a sorted CD56 or NKG2C T cell subset, CD4+ or CD8+ T cells, or bulk PBMC T cells (not recorded which). The receptors originated from a woman aged 18 to 75 in good health.

The V call is TRBV27, the J call TRBJ2-3; with no DNA, the TCRdb D assignment of TRBD2 cannot be verified. The CDR3 covers 15 residues. The germline V gene has CDR1 MNHEY and CDR2 SMNVEV (reference sequence). The CDR3 sequence: CASTPLGSPLDTQYF.

The chain is built from TRBV20-1 and TRBJ1-1. Germline values: CDR1 DFQATT, CDR2 SNEGSKA (reference sequence). CDR3 length equals 16 residues. Here the CDR3 reads CSVSRGFSIRNTEASF.

This sequence joins TRBV7-2 and TRBJ1-2; TCRdb lists TRBD1, though no DNA is available to test this call. Germline-derived CDR1 and CDR2 are SGHTA and FQGNSA. This CDR3 is built from 13 residues. The CDR3 protein is CASNPMTGFGYTF.

J is TRBJ2-2 and V is TRBV6-5; the D gene TCRdb calls, TRBD2, cannot be checked with no DNA. Germline V CDR1 and CDR2: MNHEY, SVGAGI. CDR3 length: 16 residues. The CDR3 sequence is CASSYSWGGGTGELFF.

The rearrangement uses TRBV12-3 or TRBV12-4 and TRBJ2-1; TCRdb selects TRBD1, and the lack of DNA leaves this call unchecked. The CDR3 loop spans 14 amino acids. CDR3 amino acids: CASGPPSAYNEQFF.

CDR3 amino acids: CASSQRTRNSPLHF. V is TRBV4-3 and J is TRBJ1-6; TCRdb gives TRBD1 as the D gene, but with no DNA this cannot be confirmed. Germline loops: CDR1 LGHNA, CDR2 YSLEER. This CDR3 is 14 amino acids long.

The chain has TRBV12-3 or TRBV12-4 and TRBJ1-5. This CDR3 spans 11 amino acids. CDR3 loop: CASSSLLAQHF.

The chain joins TRBV20-1 to TRBJ1-3. Germline V gene lookup returns CDR1 DFQATT and CDR2 SNEGSKA (reference sequence). The CDR3 covers 14 residues. The CDR3 reads CSARDQRFGNTIYF.

The chain links TRBV30 to TRBJ1-1; TCRdb's assignment of TRBD1 cannot be checked, as there is no DNA. This CDR3 is 14 amino acids long. From germline, CDR1 is GTSNPN and CDR2 SVGIG (reference sequence). CDR3 sequence: CAWRRDGMNTEAFF.

The chain combines TRBV7-2 with TRBJ1-5. CDR1 and CDR2 (germline): SGHTA, FQGNSA. The CDR3 consists of 14 residues. The CDR3 sequence is CASSLGPAAKPQHF.

This rearrangement joins TRBV24-1 to TRBJ2-3; the TCRdb call, TRBD1, lacks DNA for checking. This CDR3 contains 13 residues. The germline gives CDR1 KGHDR, CDR2 SFDVKD. The CDR3 spells CATSDFARGTQYF.

The chain links TRBV5-1 to TRBJ1-2. Germline V gives CDR1 SGHRS, CDR2 YFSETQ. The CDR3 length is 14 residues. The CDR3 spells CASSFGRVDYGYTF. Variable domain in full (rest from reference TRBV5-1 and TRBJ1-2): KAGVTQTPRYLIKTRGQQVTLSCSPISGHRSVSWYQQTPGQGLQFLFEYFSETQRNKGNFPGRFSGRQFSNSRSEMNVSTLELGDSALYLCASSFGRVDYGYTFGSGTRLTVV.

The gene calls are TRBV20-1 and TRBJ2-2; TCRdb reports TRBD2, a call that lacks DNA to check it against. Germline CDR1 DFQATT, CDR2 SNEGSKA (reference sequence). The CDR3 runs to 15 residues. This CDR3 reads CSARDPWRGTGELFF.

The rearrangement uses TRBV28 and TRBJ2-7. Per the germline V gene, CDR1 is MDHEN and CDR2 is SYDVKM. This CDR3 contains 15 residues. CDR3 sequence: CASSLEAGPPYEQYF. The whole variable domain, remainder taken from reference TRBV28 and TRBJ2-7, is DVKVTQSSRYLVKRTGEKVFLECVQDMDHENMFWYRQDPGLGLRLIYFSYDVKMKEKGDIPEGYSVSREKKERFSLILESASTNQTSMYLCASSLEAGPPYEQYFGPGTRLTVT.

The J gene is TRBJ2-1, the V gene TRBV4-2; TCRdb's D gene call, TRBD2, goes unchecked for lack of DNA. Germline V lookup: CDR1 LGHNA, CDR2 YNFKEQ. This CDR3 has 15 residues. CDR3 amino acids: CASSQEGPLYNEQFF.

V gene TRBV5-1 combines with J gene TRBJ1-4; TCRdb's D call, TRBD1, is unchecked because there is no DNA. CDR3 length: 15 amino acids. Germline CDR1 is SGHRS and CDR2 is YFSETQ. This CDR3 reads CASSDGQGASEKLFF.

This chain joins TRBV9 and TRBJ1-2; TCRdb's assignment of TRBD1 cannot be checked, as there is no DNA. The CDR3 contains 13 residues. CDR1 is SGDLS and CDR2 is YYNGEE in the germline V gene. This chain's CDR3 is CASSVRGRDGYTF.

The chain couples TRBV18 to TRBJ1-5. This CDR3 region has 14 residues. Germline CDR1 reads KGHSH; CDR2 reads LQKENI. Here the CDR3 reads CASSPPSGNQPQHF.

The chain has TRBV7-9 and TRBJ1-2. Germline V CDR1 and CDR2: SEHNR, FQNEAQ (reference sequence). The CDR3 is made up of 13 amino acids. CDR3 in amino acids: CASSPPRGDGYTF. Variable domain in full (rest from reference TRBV7-9 and TRBJ1-2): DTGVSQNPRHKITKRGQNVTFRCDPISEHNRLYWYRQTLGQGPEFLTYFQNEAQLEKSRLLSDRFSAERPKGSFSTLEIQRTEQGDSAMYLCASSPPRGDGYTFGSGTRLTVV.

The rearrangement links TRBV6-2 or TRBV6-3 to TRBJ2-1; without DNA, the TCRdb call of TRBD2 cannot be checked. Germline V CDR1 and CDR2: MNHEY, SVGEGT. CDR3 length equals 15 residues. The CDR3 loop reads CASRDLLAPVGEQFF.

The chain links TRBV12-3 or TRBV12-4 to TRBJ2-7; TCRdb's assignment of TRBD2 cannot be checked, as there is no DNA. The CDR3 runs 15 residues. The CDR3 here is CASSPLGRGSYEQYF.

CDR3 sequence reads: CASSRRTVKYSPLHF. The V call is TRBV5-1, the J call TRBJ1-6; TCRdb designates TRBD1, a call that cannot be tested without DNA. The CDR3 is 15 amino acids. Germline V CDR1 and CDR2: SGHRS, YFSETQ.